Sequencing of this TCR beta chain was carried out in a study of OX40 agonist ivuxolimab in advanced cancers. Study in general: Intravenous ivuxolimab at 0.01 to 10 mg/kg was given to patients every 2 weeks.

The CDR3 has 15 amino acids. Germline lookup yields CDR1 SEHNR and CDR2 FQNEAQ (reference sequence). Trimming pared 2 bases from V and 0 bases from J, leaving 10 bases between. Remarks on this clone: No antigen is known for it.

Sequencing was performed with immunoSEQ multiplex PCR; in TCRdb, only in-frame clones are kept and a portion is missing. The repertoire consists of about 86,000 clones, with around 90% occurring once and the leading ten covering approximately 1.5%. Notes on the study in general: Expanded clones belonging to CD8+ T cells outnumbered, on average, those of CD4+.

The chain has TRBV7-9 and TRBJ2-5; D is possibly TRBD2 (6 bases). This clonotype originated in an adult with an advanced solid tumor such as melanoma, head and neck, liver or kidney cancer. The source material was CD4+ or CD8+ T cells sorted from blood, sampled in a trial of the OX40 agonist ivuxolimab. CDR3 region: CASSLTGEYQETQYF. The CDR3 DNA reads TGTGCCAGCAGCTTAACGGGGGAGTACCAAGAGACCCAGTACTTC.